The sequence of this TCR beta chain was determined in a study of shared clonotypes between healthy human individuals. All participating donors were Caucasian adults from Nashville, Tennessee. The CDR3 loop spans 14 amino acids. V lost 4 bases to trimming and J lost 2 bases; unmatched junction nucleotides: 3. Germline CDR1 is LNHDA and CDR2 is SQIVND (reference sequence). The method was immunoSEQ multiplex PCR; TCRdb's version includes in-frame clones alone and lacks a portion of them. The sample contains over 850,000 clones, more than 75% of which appear only once. Input material: memory CD4+ T cells from PBMCs. Subset of the sample: CD45RA-negative fraction. The receptor comes from a man between 18 and 35 years old in good health. Some clones in this sample may be carry-over from other donors' samples. The gene calls are TRBV19 and TRBJ2-3; TRBD1 agrees at 7 bases. The CDR3 coding sequence is TGTGCCAGTAGTACGGGACAGCCCACAGATACGCAGTATTTT. As protein: CASSTGQPTDTQYF.